The 22 T cell receptor beta chains below come from one sample, sequenced in a study of blood T cell repertoires in COVID-19 (dated by TCRdb to the early 2020s). The receptor library was made with the immunoSEQ multiplex PCR assay. The table comes from immuneACCESS by way of TCRdb, which keeps in-frame sequences with V and J called. Part of the clones is missing from these tables; in studies checked, under half for an unresolved V gene and the rest for unknown reasons. The sample table contains 50,000 to 75,000 clones; only one count was recorded for about 86% of them. Together, the top ten hold about 26% of the sample. The sequencing input was peripheral blood. Every receptor here comes from a woman of 80 years or more with active or convalescent COVID-19.

The genes are TRBV28 and TRBJ1-5, with D maybe TRBD1 (6 bases). The CDR3 is 16 residues long. Germline V lookup: CDR1 MDHEN, CDR2 SYDVKM. Trimming took off 7 bases at V and 2 bases at J, with 18 bases between the two ends. In DNA, the CDR3 is TGTGCCAGCACCCTGACAGGCTTGGGCCGCAATCAGCCCCAGCATTTT. Translation gives CASTLTGLGRNQPQHF.

The DNA of the CDR3 is TGTGCCAGCAGTTATCTAGCGGGGGGCGCGGATACGCAGTATTTT. This encodes CASSYLAGGADTQYF. The chain is built from TRBV6-5 and TRBJ2-3, with TRBD2 matching over 11 bases. The CDR3 has 15 residues. Germline trimming cut 3 bases from V and 6 bases from J; bases unmatched to any gene: 5. Germline V gene lookup returns CDR1 MNHEY and CDR2 SVGAGI.

This clone showed up just a few times. The DNA of the CDR3 is TGTGCCAGTAGTCTTCGTCCAGGGGGGCTGTCAAACTATGGCTACACCTTC. Its translation is CASSLRPGGLSNYGYTF. J is TRBJ1-2 and V is TRBV19, with 7 bases aligning to TRBD1. Per the germline V gene, CDR1 is LNHDA and CDR2 is SQIVND (reference sequence). Trimming at V came to 5 bases and at J to 2 bases, leaving 14 bases not matched to a gene. The CDR3 runs to 17 residues.

This chain links TRBV9 with TRBJ2-1; D unresolved. Germline V lookup: CDR1 SGDLS, CDR2 YYNGEE. The CDR3 is 12 residues long. The V end was cut by 0 bases, the J end by 7 bases, with 5 bases between. The chain's CDR3 is CASSVGSNEQFF. The CDR3 DNA reads TGTGCCAGCAGCGTAGGTTCGAATGAGCAGTTCTTC.

The CDR3 region has the DNA TGTGCCAGCAGTTTGAGGAGCACCGGGGAGCTGTTTTTT. It yields the protein CASSLRSTGELFF. The rearrangement uses TRBV12-3 or TRBV12-4 and TRBJ2-2; D remains unclear. V lost 3 bases and J lost 4, with 6 bases in between. The CDR3 is made up of 13 amino acids.

This clone showed up just a few times. The rearrangement links TRBV28 to TRBJ1-2; D gene unclear. The CDR3 is 13 amino acids. Trimming left V 2 bases short and J 0 bases short, with 4 bases between. In germline, CDR1 is MDHEN, CDR2 SYDVKM. The CDR3 coding sequence is TGTGCCAGCAGTTTAATCTCTAACTATGGCTACACCTTC. Amino acids: CASSLISNYGYTF.

The V and J genes are TRBV21-1 and TRBJ1-1. TRBV21-1 is tagged as a pseudogene. The CDR3 length is 12 residues. The CDR3 DNA reads TGTGCCTCTACGGGATTGAACACTGAAGCTTTCTTT. Translating gives CASTGLNTEAFF.

The sample holds a few counts of this clone. The chain has TRBV9 and TRBJ2-7; tentative D call: TRBD1 (6 bases). The V end was cut by 6 bases, the J end by 5 bases, with 12 bases between. Germline V lookup: CDR1 SGDLS, CDR2 YYNGEE. The CDR3 has 12 amino acids. For the CDR3, the DNA is TGTGCCAGCAAGGGGGTTAGCGACGAGCAGTACTTC. Amino acids: CASKGVSDEQYF.

J is TRBJ2-3 and V is TRBV9, with D hard to call. Trimming removed 0 bases at V and 3 bases at J, with 11 bases between. Germline values: CDR1 SGDLS, CDR2 YYNGEE. The CDR3 length is 15 residues. CDR3 DNA sequence: TGTGCCAGCAGCGTAGGCGGAATACCAACAGATACGCAGTATTTT. Residues: CASSVGGIPTDTQYF.

In DNA form, the CDR3 reads TGTGCCAGCAGCCCAGGACAGGGAGGCATGAACACTGAAGCTTTCTTT. As protein: CASSPGQGGMNTEAFF. This rearrangement joins TRBV7-8 to TRBJ1-1; 8 positions agree with TRBD1. The CDR3 spans 16 residues. The germline V gene encodes CDR1 SGHVS and CDR2 FQNEAQ. V gave up 5 bases and J gave up 0 bases; unmatched junction bases: 8.

This clone has at least ten counts. This chain links TRBV7-7 with TRBJ2-5, with D possibly TRBD1 on 6 matching bases. The CDR3 covers 15 residues. V lost 5 bases to trimming and J lost 2 bases, with 15 bases between them. CDR1 and CDR2 from the germline V gene are SSHAT and FNYEAQ (reference sequence). The CDR3: CASSTGRSSQETQYF. CDR3 in DNA: TGTGCCAGCAGCACAGGGCGCAGCTCACAAGAGACCCAGTACTTC.

V gene TRBV6-5 combines with J gene TRBJ1-4; D not certain. CDR1 and CDR2 from the germline V gene are MNHEY and SVGAGI. Between the trimmed V and J ends, which lost 0 bases and 1 base, there was a span of 9 bases. The CDR3 loop spans 16 amino acids. Written as DNA, the CDR3 is TGTGCCAGCAGTTACTCCGGAGTGGAAACTAATGAAAAACTGTTTTTT. Translated, it gives CASSYSGVETNEKLFF.

The chain joins TRBV28 to TRBJ2-7; D possibly corresponds to TRBD1 (7 bases). Looked up from germline, CDR1 is MDHEN and CDR2 is SYDVKM. This CDR3 has 16 residues. The V end was cut by 10 bases, the J end by 3 bases, with 25 bases between. CDR3 in DNA: TGTGCCACCATCCCGGGCGGGGCAGGGGGAAACTACGAGCAGTACTTC. It codes for CATIPGGAGGNYEQYF.

The V gene is TRBV6-6, the J gene TRBJ1-6; D uncertain. In germline, CDR1 is MNHNY, CDR2 SVGAGI (reference sequence). The V end lost 7 bases, the J end lost 6 bases, and 10 bases lay between the germline ends. This CDR3 contains 13 residues. DNA of the CDR3: TGTGCCAGCACCCCATCGGGTAATTCACCCCTCCACTTT. Protein product: CASTPSGNSPLHF.

This clone has a handful of counts. The chain recombines TRBV9 with TRBJ2-7; 8 bases align to TRBD1. V trimming: 4 bases; J trimming: 4 bases; junction bases outside the gene matches: 7. Germline CDR1 SGDLS, CDR2 YYNGEE. The CDR3 loop spans 14 amino acids. CDR3 residues: CASSRGQGTYEQYF. Here the CDR3 DNA reads TGTGCCAGCAGCAGAGGACAGGGTACGTACGAGCAGTACTTC.

The genes are TRBV7-2 and TRBJ2-1, with D possibly TRBD2 on 5 matching bases. Germline CDR1 SGHTA, CDR2 FQGNSA. CDR3 length equals 17 residues. V gave up 2 bases and J gave up 0 bases, with 14 bases separating them. CDR3 nucleotides: TGTGCCAGCAGCTTAAGGGCTAGCCAGAGCTCCTACAATGAGCAGTTCTTC. Amino acids: CASSLRASQSSYNEQFF.

The rearrangement joins TRBV12-3 or TRBV12-4 to TRBJ2-7, with D unresolved. The V end lost 6 bases, the J end lost 2 bases, and 8 bases lay between the germline ends. The CDR3 totals 12 residues. DNA of the CDR3: TGTGCCAGCAGCTCCCCCCCCTACGAGCAGTACTTC. It encodes CASSSPPYEQYF.

V and J are TRBV14 and TRBJ1-1; D gene unclear. V shed 7 bases and J shed 0 bases, with 6 bases lying between them. This CDR3 has 12 residues. CDR1 and CDR2 (germline): SGHDN, FVKESK. CDR3 sequence: CASTAMNTEAFF. As DNA, the CDR3 is TGTGCCAGCACCGCGATGAACACTGAAGCTTTCTTT. The variable domain in full, completed from reference TRBV14 and TRBJ1-1, reads EAGVTQFPSHSVIEKGQTVTLRCDPISGHDNLYWYRRVMGKEIKFLLHFVKESKQDESGMPNNRFLAERTGGTYSTLKVQPAELEDSGVYFCASTAMNTEAFFGQGTRLTVV.

This clone was seen a few times. The chain links TRBV6-5 to TRBJ1-3, with a tentative D call TRBD1 (5 bases). Trimming cost V 8 bases and J 2 bases, with 10 bases left between them. This CDR3 region has 13 residues. CDR1 is MNHEY and CDR2 is SVGAGI in the germline V gene. In nucleotides, the CDR3 is TGTGCCAGCCGGTCGGGGGCTGGAAACACCATATATTTT. Protein sequence: CASRSGAGNTIYF.

The genes are TRBV19 and TRBJ2-1; TRBD2 matches at 9 bases. Germline assignment: CDR1 LNHDA and CDR2 SQIVND (reference sequence). CDR3 length: 13 residues. The V segment lost 6 bases and the J segment 11 bases; nucleotides outside the gene matches: 8. The CDR3 is CASRAGTSSKQFF. The CDR3 DNA reads TGTGCCAGTAGGGCCGGGACTAGCTCTAAGCAGTTCTTC.

V is TRBV29-1 and J is TRBJ2-5, with 8 bases that match TRBD2. J lost 4 bases, V lost 1 base, and 5 bases had no gene match. In germline, CDR1 is SQVTM, CDR2 ANQGSEA. The CDR3 loop spans 14 amino acids. The CDR3 nucleotides read TGCAGCGTTGAAGGGGAGACTAGCGCAGAGACCCAGTACTTC. This gives the protein CSVEGETSAETQYF. The whole variable domain, remainder taken from reference TRBV29-1 and TRBJ2-5, is SAVISQKPSRDICQRGTSLTIQCQVDSQVTMMFWYRQQPGQSLTLIATANQGSEATYESGFVIDKFPISRPNLTFSTLTVSNMSPEDSSIYLCSVEGETSAETQYFGPGTRLLVL.

The chain has TRBV2 and TRBJ1-1, with D perhaps TRBD1 (5 bases). Trimming shortened V by 6 bases and J by 0 bases, and 11 bases separated the two germline ends. Germline V gene data show CDR1 as SNHLY and CDR2 as FYNNEI. CDR3 size: 14 residues. The CDR3 reads CASSRQGVNTEAFF. The CDR3 nucleotides are TGTGCCAGCAGCCGACAAGGGGTGAACACTGAAGCTTTCTTT.